The 28 T cell receptor beta chains below all came from one sample that was sequenced in a study of T cell repertoires in cytomegalovirus infection. MiXCR was run by TCRdb on the reads, yielding one entry per CDR3 protein. The data contain 50,000 or so distinct CDR3 sequences, 20% to 25% of them singletons. Their antigens are not known. Source material: PBMCs, sequenced either directly or after in vitro stimulation (not recorded which). The receptors were sampled from a human donor in good health (CMV status not recorded). Some clones in this sample may be carry-over from other donors' samples.

Worth noting for this clonotype: A read error may be the cause here, since a much bigger clone is one base away. This rearrangement joins TRBV7-2 to TRBJ2-1, with D uncertain. The CDR3 sequence is 13 residues long. Looked up from germline, CDR1 is SGHTA and CDR2 is FQGNSA. The CDR3 DNA follows: TGTCCCAGCAGCTTTGGTAGAAACAATGAGCAGTTCTTC. This translates into CPSSFGRNNEQFF.

This clonotype was seen ten or more times. V gene TRBV7-2 combines with J gene TRBJ2-7; tentatively, D is TRBD1 (6 bases). This CDR3 spans 14 amino acids. V lost 3 bases and J lost 0, with 9 bases in between. The germline V gene encodes CDR1 SGHTA and CDR2 FQGNSA. CDR3 DNA: TGTGCCAGCAGCTTCGACAGGACCTCCTACGAGCAGTACTTC. Its translation: CASSFDRTSYEQYF.

As for this clonotype: Just one base apart from a much larger clone, this may be a read error. The CDR3 DNA follows: TGTGCCATCAGTGCGACAGGGGATAAGGGAAAACTGTTTTTT. Translated: CAISATGDKGKLFF. V is TRBV10-3 and J is TRBJ1-4; 8 bases align to TRBD1. This CDR3 has 14 amino acids. V was pared by 4 bases and J by 10 bases, with 8 bases of the junction left unmatched. Per germline, CDR1 ENHRY and CDR2 SYGVKD.

This chain connects TRBV24-1 to TRBJ1-1; no reliable D call. The CDR3 is 13 amino acids. Trimming took off 9 bases at V and 1 base at J, with 11 bases between the two ends. Germline loops: CDR1 KGHDR, CDR2 SFDVKD. CDR3: CATQSGQNTEAFF. CDR3 coding DNA: TGTGCCACCCAATCCGGTCAGAACACTGAAGCTTTCTTT.

The V call is TRBV20-1, the J call TRBJ2-7; D possibly corresponds to TRBD2 (5 bases). CDR1 and CDR2 from the germline V gene are DFQATT and SNEGSKA (reference sequence). Deletions cut 4 bases from V and 1 base from J, with 11 bases between. This CDR3 has 13 amino acids. In DNA form, the CDR3 reads TGCAGTGCTACTAGCCCTCCATCCTACGAGCAGTACTTC. It translates to CSATSPPSYEQYF.

This clonotype has a count of ten or more. CDR3 nucleotide sequence: TGTGCCAGCAGAGTAACAGATACGCAGTATTTT. Its translation is CASRVTDTQYF. The V and J genes are TRBV12-3 or TRBV12-4 and TRBJ2-3; D ambiguous. The CDR3 extends over 11 amino acids. V dropped 6 bases and J dropped 3 bases, with 4 bases sitting between them.

This clonotype was observed a handful of times. The V gene is TRBV28, the J gene TRBJ2-3; D is perhaps TRBD1 (6 bases). The germline V gene encodes CDR1 MDHEN and CDR2 SYDVKM. The CDR3 contains 12 residues. V was shortened by 7 bases and J by 4 bases, with 9 bases between the two germline ends. The CDR3 DNA is TGTGCCAGCAATGGGGGCCCAGATACGCAGTATTTT. Its protein is CASNGGPDTQYF. The entire variable domain, with the rest obtained from reference TRBV28 and TRBJ2-3, is as follows: DVKVTQSSRYLVKRTGEKVFLECVQDMDHENMFWYRQDPGLGLRLIYFSYDVKMKEKGDIPEGYSVSREKKERFSLILESASTNQTSMYLCASNGGPDTQYFGPGTRLTVL.

In this sample, this clonotype turned up many times. This rearrangement joins TRBV7-2 to TRBJ2-1; 10 bases line up with TRBD2. The CDR3 consists of 18 residues. J lost 2 bases, V lost 3 bases, and 10 bases had no gene match. Per the germline V gene, CDR1 is SGHTA and CDR2 is FQGNSA. CDR3 nucleotides: TGTGCCAGCAGCTTTTTTCATCGGACTAGCGGTGCCTACAATGAGCAGTTCTTC. The encoded protein is CASSFFHRTSGAYNEQFF.

The rearrangement joins TRBV6-6 to TRBJ2-1, with D maybe TRBD2 (5 bases). The CDR3 is made up of 15 amino acids. Looked up from germline, CDR1 is MNHNY and CDR2 is SVGAGI (reference sequence). V dropped 2 bases and J dropped 4 bases, with 12 bases sitting between them. This chain's CDR3 is CASSYDPAAYNEQFF. As DNA, the CDR3 is TGTGCCAGCAGTTACGATCCAGCGGCGTACAATGAGCAGTTCTTC.

This clonotype was observed a few times. The rearrangement joins TRBV28 to TRBJ1-1; D ambiguous. The CDR3 covers 12 residues. Looked up from germline, CDR1 is MDHEN and CDR2 is SYDVKM. Trimming stripped 2 bases from V and 1 base from J, with 2 bases between. The CDR3 here is CASSLRNTEAFF. The CDR3 coding sequence is TGTGCCAGCAGTTTAAGGAACACTGAAGCTTTCTTT.

At least ten counts were recorded for this clonotype. The chain recombines TRBV7-2 with TRBJ2-5, with D perhaps matching TRBD1 or TRBD2 (5 bases each). The V and J ends lost 1 base and 2 bases respectively, with 17 bases between them. This CDR3 has 17 residues. Germline-derived CDR1 and CDR2 are SGHTA and FQGNSA. CDR3 bases: TGTGCCAGCAGCTTAGGTCGGGACGCGTCCTGGCAAGAGACCCAGTACTTC. Its translation: CASSLGRDASWQETQYF.

The chain has TRBV9 and TRBJ2-1; D is tentatively TRBD1 or TRBD2 (5 bases each). Germline lookup yields CDR1 SGDLS and CDR2 YYNGEE. The CDR3 is 15 amino acids. Deletions cut 3 bases from V and 5 bases from J, with 15 bases between. The CDR3 DNA sequence: TGTGCCAGCAGCGATGGGGACGGCTTGGACAATGAGCAGTTCTTC. Amino acids: CASSDGDGLDNEQFF.

CDR3 sequence reads: CASSPREFYEQYF. The CDR3 DNA follows: TGCGCCAGCAGCCCCCGGGAGTTCTACGAGCAGTACTTC. This sequence joins TRBV5-1 and TRBJ2-7, with a tentative D call TRBD2 (6 bases). V shed 4 bases and J shed 3 bases, with 11 bases lying between them. The CDR3 extends over 13 amino acids. Germline CDR1 SGHRS, CDR2 YFSETQ.

In this sample, this clonotype turned up a few times. This rearrangement joins TRBV20-1 to TRBJ2-3; D gene uncertain. The CDR3 has 10 residues. Per germline, CDR1 DFQATT and CDR2 SNEGSKA (reference sequence). Trimming cost V 1 base and J 5 bases, with 1 base left between them. The CDR3 DNA sequence: TGCAGTGCTAGAGGAGATACGCAGTATTTT. The encoded protein is CSARGDTQYF.

The CDR3: CASSQLAGGTETQYF. The CDR3 coding sequence is TGCGCCAGCAGCCAATTAGCGGGAGGGACGGAGACCCAGTACTTC. The chain is built from TRBV4-3 and TRBJ2-5, with 11 bases lining up with TRBD2. CDR3 length: 15 residues. Germline loops: CDR1 LGHNA, CDR2 YSLEER. The trim removed 2 bases at V and 5 bases at J, leaving 4 bases unmatched.

This clonotype was seen at least ten times. V usage is TRBV7-6 and J usage is TRBJ1-4; weak D call: TRBD1 (6 bases). The CDR3 has 15 amino acids. Germline V gene data show CDR1 as SGHVS and CDR2 as FNYEAQ. V lost 3 bases, J lost 10 bases, and 18 bases lay in between. The CDR3 nucleotides are TGTGCCAGCAGCTTCGTTGGCAGGGGAAAAGGAAAACTGTTTTTT. The encoded protein is CASSFVGRGKGKLFF.

This chain uses TRBV5-5 with TRBJ2-1; 9 bases are shared with TRBD2. CDR3 length: 14 residues. V shed 2 bases, J shed 7 bases, and the junction held 4 bases outside the gene matches. Germline V gene data show CDR1 as SGHKS and CDR2 as YYEKEE (reference sequence). The CDR3 sequence: CASSFRTSENEQFF. CDR3 sequence (DNA): TGTGCCAGCAGCTTCCGGACTAGCGAAAATGAGCAGTTCTTC.

This clonotype has a handful of counts. The rearrangement links TRBV10-3 to TRBJ2-1; D uncertain. The CDR3 runs 12 residues. Germline loops: CDR1 ENHRY, CDR2 SYGVKD. V was pared by 3 bases and J by 2 bases, with 2 bases between. The CDR3 DNA is TGTGCCATCAGTGAAACCTACAATGAGCAGTTCTTC. It encodes CAISETYNEQFF.

The V call is TRBV9, the J call TRBJ2-3; D gene ambiguous. CDR3 length: 13 residues. Germline V gives CDR1 SGDLS, CDR2 YYNGEE. V shed 0 bases and J shed 6 bases, with 8 bases lying between them. The CDR3 here is CASSVESKDTQYF. CDR3 nucleotide sequence: TGTGCCAGCAGCGTAGAGTCGAAGGATACGCAGTATTTT.

This clonotype was counted at least ten times. The V gene is TRBV11-2, the J gene TRBJ2-2, with TRBD2 identical over 9 bases. The CDR3 covers 17 residues. Looked up from germline, CDR1 is SGHAT and CDR2 is FQNNGV. Trimming took 1 base from V and 2 from J; bases not matched to a gene: 5. The CDR3 sequence is CASSLGPGLANTGELFF. In DNA, the CDR3 is TGTGCCAGCAGCTTAGGCCCGGGACTAGCCAACACCGGGGAGCTGTTTTTT.

This clonotype is large (0.1 to 1%). The chain links TRBV7-2 to TRBJ2-3; D is perhaps TRBD2 (5 bases). This CDR3 has 15 amino acids. The germline V gene has CDR1 SGHTA and CDR2 FQGNSA. V was cut by 6 bases and J by 9 bases, with 22 bases left in between. As DNA, the CDR3 is TGTGCCAGCAGTTCTGAGGGAGATTCCCTTCGGACGCAGTATTTT. Protein sequence: CASSSEGDSLRTQYF.

J is TRBJ1-5 and V is TRBV11-2, with D possibly matching TRBD1 (5 bases). V was clipped by 3 bases and J by 0 bases, with 12 bases between them. CDR3 size: 16 residues. The germline gives CDR1 SGHAT, CDR2 FQNNGV. In DNA form, the CDR3 reads TGTGCCAGCAGCTTGGGGGGGGGGAATAGCAATCAGCCCCAGCATTTT. As protein: CASSLGGGNSNQPQHF.

V usage is TRBV29-1 and J usage is TRBJ2-1; the D is unclear. This CDR3 spans 13 amino acids. In germline, CDR1 is SQVTM, CDR2 ANQGSEA. The V end was cut by 5 bases, the J end by 4 bases, with 12 bases between. DNA for the CDR3: TGCAGCGTTAGTCAGGAGCCGTACAATGAGCAGTTCTTC. This codes for CSVSQEPYNEQFF.

Of note for this clonotype: At one of its ends the junction is not consistent with the germline gene, which may arise from a read error. The CDR3 DNA reads as TGTGCCAGCAGCTTAGCGGGACTAGCGAGCTCCTACAATGAGCAGCTCTTC. It is translated as CASSLAGLASSYNEQLF. The V call is TRBV11-2, the J call TRBJ2-1; the match to TRBD2 covers 10 bases. Per germline, CDR1 SGHAT and CDR2 FQNNGV. CDR3 length: 17 residues.

This rearrangement joins TRBV2 to TRBJ2-3, with D perhaps matching TRBD1 (5 bases). There are 14 residues in the CDR3. Germline values: CDR1 SNHLY, CDR2 FYNNEI. Trimming pared 6 bases from V and 0 bases from J, leaving 10 bases between. CDR3 nucleotides: TGTGCCAGCAGAGGACAAATAAGCACAGATACGCAGTATTTT. This gives the protein CASRGQISTDTQYF. Variable domain in full (rest from reference TRBV2 and TRBJ2-3): EPEVTQTPSHQVTQMGQEVILRCVPISNHLYFYWYRQILGQKVEFLVSFYNNEISEKSEIFDDQFSVERPDGSNFTLKIRSTKLEDSAMYFCASRGQISTDTQYFGPGTRLTVL.

The genes are TRBV19 and TRBJ2-4; possible D gene TRBD1, 6 bases. The germline V gene has CDR1 LNHDA and CDR2 SQIVND (reference sequence). The CDR3 contains 11 residues. V shed 7 bases and J shed 11 bases, with 12 bases lying between them. CDR3: CASNQGLVQYF. CDR3 sequence (DNA): TGTGCCAGTAATCAGGGGTTGGTTCAGTACTTC. Full variable domain (outside the CDR3, taken from reference TRBV19 and TRBJ2-4): DGGITQSPKYLFRKEGQNVTLSCEQNLNHDAMYWYRQDPGQGLRLIYYSQIVNDFQKGDIAEGYSVSREKKESFPLTVTSAQKNPTAFYLCASNQGLVQYFGAGTRLSVL.

The chain links TRBV12-5 to TRBJ1-1, with unresolved D. The V gene lost 5 bases and the J gene lost 1 base, with 8 bases spanning the gap. The germline V gene encodes CDR1 LGHNT and CDR2 FRNRAP. This CDR3 comprises 13 residues. The CDR3 reads CASGLGKNTEAFF. DNA of the CDR3: TGTGCTAGTGGTCTAGGGAAGAACACTGAAGCTTTCTTT.

This clonotype was detected many times. The chain recombines TRBV12-3 or TRBV12-4 with TRBJ1-1, with TRBD1 matching over 10 bases. The J segment lost 5 bases and the V segment lost 6 bases, leaving 6 bases of the junction unmatched. This CDR3 is built from 14 residues. In DNA, the CDR3 is TGTGCCAGCAGCCGACAGGGGGCAAGGACTGAAGCTTTCTTT. It encodes CASSRQGARTEAFF.